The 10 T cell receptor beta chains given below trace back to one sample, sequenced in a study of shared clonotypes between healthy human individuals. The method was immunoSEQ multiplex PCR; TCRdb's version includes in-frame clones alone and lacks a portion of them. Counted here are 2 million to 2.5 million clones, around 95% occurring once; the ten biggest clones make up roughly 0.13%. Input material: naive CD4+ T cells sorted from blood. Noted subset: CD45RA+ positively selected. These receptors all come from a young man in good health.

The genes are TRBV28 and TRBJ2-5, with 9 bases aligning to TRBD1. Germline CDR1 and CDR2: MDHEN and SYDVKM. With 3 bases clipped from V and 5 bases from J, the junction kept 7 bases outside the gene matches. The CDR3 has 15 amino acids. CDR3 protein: CASSLGQGGMETQYF. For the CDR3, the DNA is TGTGCCAGCAGTTTGGGACAGGGTGGCATGGAGACCCAGTACTTC.

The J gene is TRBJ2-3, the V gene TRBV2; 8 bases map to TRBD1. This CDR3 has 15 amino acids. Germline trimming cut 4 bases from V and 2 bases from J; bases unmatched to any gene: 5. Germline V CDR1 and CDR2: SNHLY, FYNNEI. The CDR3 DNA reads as TGTGCCAGCAGTGGGCAGGGGGCTCTCACAGATACGCAGTATTTT. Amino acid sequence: CASSGQGALTDTQYF.

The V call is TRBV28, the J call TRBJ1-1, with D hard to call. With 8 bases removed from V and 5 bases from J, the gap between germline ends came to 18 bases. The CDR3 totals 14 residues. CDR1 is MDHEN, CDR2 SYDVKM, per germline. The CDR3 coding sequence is TGTGCCAGCGGACCCCCCCCGGGAGGGACTGAAGCTTTCTTT. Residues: CASGPPPGGTEAFF.

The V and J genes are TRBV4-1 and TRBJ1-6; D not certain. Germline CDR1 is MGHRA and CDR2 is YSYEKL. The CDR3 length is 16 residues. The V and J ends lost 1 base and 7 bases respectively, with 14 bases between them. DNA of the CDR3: TGCGCCAGCAGCCAAGTGGAGGGCTGGTCAAATTCACCCCTCCACTTT. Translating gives CASSQVEGWSNSPLHF.

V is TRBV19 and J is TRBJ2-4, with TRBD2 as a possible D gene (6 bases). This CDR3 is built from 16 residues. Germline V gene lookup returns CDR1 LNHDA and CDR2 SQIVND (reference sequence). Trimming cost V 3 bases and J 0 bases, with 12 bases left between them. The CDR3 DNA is TGTGCCAGTAGTATCGGGGGTACGGGAGCCAAAAACATTCAGTACTTC. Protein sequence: CASSIGGTGAKNIQYF.

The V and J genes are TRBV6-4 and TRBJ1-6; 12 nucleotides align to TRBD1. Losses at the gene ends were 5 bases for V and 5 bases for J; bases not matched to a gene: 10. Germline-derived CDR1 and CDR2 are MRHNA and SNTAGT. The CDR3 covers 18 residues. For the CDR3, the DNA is TGTGCCAGCAGTTTACTCCCCGGGACAGGGGGCAATAATTCACCCCTCCACTTT. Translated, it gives CASSLLPGTGGNNSPLHF.

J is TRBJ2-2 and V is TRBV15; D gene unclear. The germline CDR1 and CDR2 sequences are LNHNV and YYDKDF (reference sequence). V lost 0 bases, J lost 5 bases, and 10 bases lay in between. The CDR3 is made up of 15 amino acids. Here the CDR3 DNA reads TGTGCCACCAGCAGAGATCATGGAACAACCGGGGAGCTGTTTTTT. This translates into CATSRDHGTTGELFF.

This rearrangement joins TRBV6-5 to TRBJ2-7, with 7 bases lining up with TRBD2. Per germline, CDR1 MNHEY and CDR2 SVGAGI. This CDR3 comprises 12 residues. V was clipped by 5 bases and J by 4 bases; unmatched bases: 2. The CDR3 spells CASSPGGYEQYF. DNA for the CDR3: TGTGCCAGCAGTCCCGGGGGGTACGAGCAGTACTTC.

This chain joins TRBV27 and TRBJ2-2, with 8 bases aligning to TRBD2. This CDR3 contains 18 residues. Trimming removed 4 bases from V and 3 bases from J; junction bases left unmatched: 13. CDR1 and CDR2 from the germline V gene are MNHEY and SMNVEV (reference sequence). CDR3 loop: CASSSYPPASGYTGELFF. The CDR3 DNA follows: TGTGCCAGCAGTTCATACCCCCCGGCTAGCGGGTACACCGGGGAGCTGTTTTTT.

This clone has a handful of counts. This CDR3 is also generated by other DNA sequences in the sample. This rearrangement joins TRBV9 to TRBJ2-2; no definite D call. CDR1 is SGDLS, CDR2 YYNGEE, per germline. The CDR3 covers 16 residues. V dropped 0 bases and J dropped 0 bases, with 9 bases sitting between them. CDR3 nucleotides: TGTGCCAGCAGCGTAGGGGCGAGCGCGAACACCGGGGAGCTGTTTTTT. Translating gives CASSVGASANTGELFF.